This T cell receptor (beta chain) was observed in a study of control samples from healthy donors and cancer patients. This CDR3 contains 15 residues. Per germline, CDR1 SGHTS and CDR2 YDEGEE. The V gene lost 0 bases and the J gene lost 2 bases, with 12 bases spanning the gap. The table came from immunoSEQ multiplex PCR; TCRdb's copy has only in-frame clones and leaves some out. The data show around 29,000 clones, with less than 80% seen just once and 22% held by the top ten. The origin of this receptor is a man in his 60s with head and neck cancer. The chain uses TRBV5-8 and TRBJ2-7; D perhaps matches TRBD2 (5 bases). Sequenced material: PBMCs. CDR3 in amino acids: CASSLVEGETYEQYF. The CDR3 nucleotides are TGTGCCAGCAGCTTGGTCGAGGGAGAGACCTACGAGCAGTACTTC.